The following is a T cell receptor (beta chain) sequence with its context. Its antigen is still unknown. Trimming pared 0 bases from V and 4 bases from J, leaving 7 bases between. The germline CDR1 and CDR2 sequences are SQVTM and ANQGSEA. This CDR3 comprises 12 residues. An assay was performed, and its level was deep. Assay used: immunoSEQ multiplex PCR; TCRdb lists only in-frame clones, some missing. The sample includes approximately 1.1 million clones, roughly 74% of them seen just once. These data are taken from a study of shared clonotypes between healthy human individuals. Study-wide findings and caveats: Blood alone was sampled, and tissue repertoires likely differ.

The rearrangement joins TRBV29-1 to TRBJ2-7; D ambiguous. The sequence came from a man aged 18 to 35 in good health. Some clones in this sample may be carry-over from other donors' samples. Material for sequencing was memory CD4+ T cells from PBMCs. Specified subset: CD45RA-negative fraction. For the CDR3, the DNA is TGCAGCGTTGAAGACACAGCTTACGAGCAGTACTTC. This encodes CSVEDTAYEQYF.